Below are 12 T cell receptor beta chains sequenced from a single sample in a study of human T cells and chemical hapten exposure. Time point in this sample: pre-sensitization, week 0. The treatment is: therapeutic diphenylcyclopropenone sensitization with weekly scalp DPC. TCRdb recomputed calls from the RACE reads with MiXCR, one row per CDR3 protein. Here the sample spans about 120,000 distinct CDR3 sequences, approximately 12% being singletons. The input for sequencing was whole blood, taken in connection with sensitization to the hapten diphenylcyclopropenone (DPC). The source of these receptors is a young woman with alopecia areata. Some clones in this sample may be carry-over from other donors' samples.

The J gene is TRBJ1-5, the V gene TRBV15; D uncertain. This CDR3 spans 17 amino acids. Per the germline V gene, CDR1 is LNHNV and CDR2 is YYDKDF (reference sequence). Trimming stripped 1 base from V and 6 bases from J, with 19 bases between. The CDR3 is CATSRASSGMTSQPQHF. The CDR3 coding sequence is TGTGCCACCAGCAGAGCTTCATCGGGGATGACATCTCAGCCCCAGCATTTT. Full variable domain (rest looked up from reference TRBV15 and TRBJ1-5): DAMVIQNPRYQVTQFGKPVTLSCSQTLNHNVMYWYQQKSSQAPKLLFHYYDKDFNNEADTPDNFQSRRPNTSFCFLDIRSPGLGDTAMYLCATSRASSGMTSQPQHFGDGTRLSIL.

This clonotype turned up a few times. The genes are TRBV20-1 and TRBJ1-3; TRBD1 agrees at 7 bases. The CDR3 spans 15 residues. CDR1 DFQATT and CDR2 SNEGSKA come from the germline V gene (reference sequence). Trimming removed 0 bases from V and 6 bases from J; junction bases left unmatched: 8. The CDR3 nucleotides are TGCAGTGCTAGAGACGGACAGGATGTTAAAAACACCATATATTTT. Residues: CSARDGQDVKNTIYF.

This chain links TRBV10-2 with TRBJ1-5; 11 nucleotides line up with TRBD1. CDR1 WSHSY and CDR2 SAAADI come from the germline V gene. V lost 4 bases, J lost 4 bases, and 3 bases stayed unmatched. The CDR3 covers 15 residues. The CDR3 sequence: CASSGGDRGNQPQHF. In nucleotides, the CDR3 is TGCGCCAGCAGTGGGGGGGACAGGGGGAATCAGCCCCAGCATTTT.

This sequence joins TRBV7-6 and TRBJ1-6; the match to TRBD1 covers 8 bases. The CDR3 spans 17 residues. With 1 base clipped from V and 6 bases from J, the junction kept 8 bases outside the gene matches. Germline V gives CDR1 SGHVS, CDR2 FNYEAQ. The chain's CDR3 is CASSLGPRGLSNSPLHF. CDR3 coding DNA: TGTGCCAGCAGCTTAGGTCCCAGGGGGCTCTCTAATTCACCCCTCCACTTT.

In this sample, this clonotype turned up a few times. The V gene is TRBV20-1, the J gene TRBJ1-4; D perhaps matches TRBD1 (6 bases). This CDR3 region has 15 residues. V lost 2 bases and J lost 2, with 12 bases in between. Germline-derived CDR1 and CDR2 are DFQATT and SNEGSKA (reference sequence). DNA for the CDR3: TGCAGTGCTAGAAACGTCGGGGGCACTAATGAAAAACTGTTTTTT. Protein sequence: CSARNVGGTNEKLFF.

This clonotype was seen a few times. The V gene is TRBV6-2 or TRBV6-3, the J gene TRBJ2-3; D not certain. The germline CDR1 and CDR2 sequences are MNHEY and SVGEGT. V was trimmed by 6 bases and J by 6 bases, leaving 7 bases between them. The CDR3 runs to 11 residues. In nucleotides, the CDR3 is TGTGCCAGCAGGCTACGCGATACGCAGTATTTT. It specifies CASRLRDTQYF.

CDR3 amino acids: CASRRLETQYF. The CDR3 DNA reads TGTGCCAGCAGAAGACTGGAGACCCAGTACTTC. The chain recombines TRBV6-5 with TRBJ2-5, with D hard to call. The CDR3 contains 11 residues. The germline CDR1 and CDR2 sequences are MNHEY and SVGAGI. V lost 6 bases to trimming and J lost 5 bases, with 7 bases between them.

The V call is TRBV20-1, the J call TRBJ2-1, with D tentatively TRBD1 or TRBD2 (7 bases each). The V end was cut by 3 bases, the J end by 8 bases, with 11 bases between. This CDR3 is 12 amino acids long. The germline V gene encodes CDR1 DFQATT and CDR2 SNEGSKA (reference sequence). This CDR3 is CSASSGGDEQFF. The CDR3 DNA reads TGCAGTGCTAGTTCAGGGGGGGATGAGCAGTTCTTC.

This clonotype came up a few times. The chain uses TRBV5-4 and TRBJ1-2; tentatively, D is TRBD1 (5 bases). Trimming took off 0 bases at V and 2 bases at J, with 11 bases between the two ends. CDR1 and CDR2 (germline): SGHNT, YYREEE (reference sequence). The length of the CDR3 is 15 residues. This CDR3 is CASSLVGRVNYGYTF. The CDR3 coding sequence is TGTGCCAGCAGCTTGGTCGGCAGGGTGAACTATGGCTACACCTTC.

By proportion, this clonotype is medium-sized. The rearrangement uses TRBV18 and TRBJ1-6; no firm D call. The V end was cut by 3 bases, the J end by 2 bases, with 14 bases between. The CDR3 extends over 17 amino acids. Germline CDR1 KGHSH, CDR2 LQKENI. CDR3: CASSPGMRPTYNSPLHF. CDR3 DNA sequence: TGTGCCAGCTCACCGGGAATGAGGCCAACCTATAATTCACCCCTCCACTTT.

This clonotype was found a few times. The gene calls are TRBV29-1 and TRBJ2-1, with 10 bases identical to TRBD2. Germline values: CDR1 SQVTM, CDR2 ANQGSEA. CDR3 length: 13 amino acids. CDR3 in DNA: TGCTCCGGGGTCCTAGCGGGGGCCAATGAGCAGTTCTTC. Protein: CSGVLAGANEQFF.

This clonotype has more than one count but fewer than ten. The V call is TRBV18, the J call TRBJ1-1, with TRBD1 matching 9 bases. The CDR3 spans 18 residues. The germline V gene encodes CDR1 KGHSH and CDR2 LQKENI. The V gene end was trimmed by 2 bases and the J gene end by 4 bases; junction bases not matched to a gene: 14. The DNA of the CDR3 is TGTGCCAGCTCACCAAGGGACAGGGATTATATCGGAGGCACTGAAGCTTTCTTT. Its protein product is CASSPRDRDYIGGTEAFF.